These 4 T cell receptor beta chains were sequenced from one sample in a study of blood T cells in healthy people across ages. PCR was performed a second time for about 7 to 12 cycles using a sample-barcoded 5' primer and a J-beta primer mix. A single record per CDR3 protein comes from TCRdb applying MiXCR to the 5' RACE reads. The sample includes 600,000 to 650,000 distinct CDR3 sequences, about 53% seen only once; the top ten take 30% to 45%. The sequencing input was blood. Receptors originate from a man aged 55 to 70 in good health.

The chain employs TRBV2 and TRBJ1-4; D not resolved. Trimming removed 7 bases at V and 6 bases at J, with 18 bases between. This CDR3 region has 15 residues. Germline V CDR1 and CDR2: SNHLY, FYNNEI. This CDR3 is CASMPFSLPDEKLFF. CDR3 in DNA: TGTGCCAGCATGCCCTTCAGCCTGCCGGATGAAAAACTGTTTTTT.

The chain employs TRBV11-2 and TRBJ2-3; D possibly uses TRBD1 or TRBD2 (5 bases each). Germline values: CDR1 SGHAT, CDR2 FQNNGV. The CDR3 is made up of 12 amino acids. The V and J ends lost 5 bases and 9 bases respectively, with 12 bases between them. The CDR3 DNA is TGTGCCAGCAGCCCCTATGGGACGACGCAGTATTTT. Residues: CASSPYGTTQYF.

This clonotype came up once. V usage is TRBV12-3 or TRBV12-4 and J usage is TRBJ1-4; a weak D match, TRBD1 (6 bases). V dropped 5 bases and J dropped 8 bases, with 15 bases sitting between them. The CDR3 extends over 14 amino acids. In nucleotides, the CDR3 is TGTGCCAGCAGTCATGGGACACTGGGGGAAAAACTGTTTTTT. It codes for CASSHGTLGEKLFF.

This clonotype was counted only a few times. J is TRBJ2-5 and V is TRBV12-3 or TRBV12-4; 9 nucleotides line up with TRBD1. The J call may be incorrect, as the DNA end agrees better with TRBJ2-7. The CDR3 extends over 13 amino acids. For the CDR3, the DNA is TGTGCCAGCAGGACAGGGGGTCGGCACGAGCAGTACTTC. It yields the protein CASRTGGRHEQYF.